This T cell receptor beta chain comes out of a study of blood T cell repertoires in COVID-19. Study as a whole: The origin of the acute and convalescent COVID-19 samples was the United States, Italy and Spain. PBMCs, B-cell-depleted T cells, or T cells provided the cDNA or gDNA that made up the material.

In the original workflow: The assay estimated nucleated cells by amplifying reference gene primers. The table came from immunoSEQ multiplex PCR; TCRdb's copy has only in-frame clones and leaves some out. V and J calls plus clone size are reproduced from that table; the DNA served to infer D and trimming. The table has about 26,000 clones, about 94% seen once; the top ten hold about 4%. The source material was peripheral blood. This clonotype originated in a human donor with active COVID-19. The donor label of this sample is uncertain.

The CDR3 DNA follows: TGCGCCAGCAGCTTGACGAACGGGGGGGCTGAAGCTTTCTTT. It is translated as CASSLTNGGAEAFF. This chain uses TRBV5-1 with TRBJ1-1, with a weak D call TRBD1 (5 bases). Trimming pared 1 base from V and 6 bases from J, leaving 13 bases between. Germline V gene lookup returns CDR1 SGHRS and CDR2 YFSETQ. The CDR3 consists of 14 residues.